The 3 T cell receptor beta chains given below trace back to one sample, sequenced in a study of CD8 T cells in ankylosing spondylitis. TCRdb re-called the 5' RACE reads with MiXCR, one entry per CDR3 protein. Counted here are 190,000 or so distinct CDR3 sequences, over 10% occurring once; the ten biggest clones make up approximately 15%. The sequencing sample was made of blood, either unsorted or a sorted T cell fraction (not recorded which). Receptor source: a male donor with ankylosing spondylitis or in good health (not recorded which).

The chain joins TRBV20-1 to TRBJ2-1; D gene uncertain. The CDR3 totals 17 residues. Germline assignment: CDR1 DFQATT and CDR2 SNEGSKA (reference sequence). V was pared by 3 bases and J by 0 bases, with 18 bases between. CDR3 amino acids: CSASRVPRNPSYNEQFF. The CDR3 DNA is TGCAGTGCTAGTCGGGTCCCCCGGAATCCCTCCTACAATGAGCAGTTCTTC.

The chain's CDR3 is CASSSLFLAGTDTQYF. The CDR3 bases are TGTGCCAGCAGCTCCCTATTCCTAGCGGGCACAGATACGCAGTATTTT. The chain combines TRBV7-8 with TRBJ2-3, with TRBD2 identical over 7 bases. CDR3 length: 16 amino acids. Unmatched junction bases numbered 8, after V lost 4 bases and J lost 1 base. CDR1 is SGHVS, CDR2 FQNEAQ, per germline.

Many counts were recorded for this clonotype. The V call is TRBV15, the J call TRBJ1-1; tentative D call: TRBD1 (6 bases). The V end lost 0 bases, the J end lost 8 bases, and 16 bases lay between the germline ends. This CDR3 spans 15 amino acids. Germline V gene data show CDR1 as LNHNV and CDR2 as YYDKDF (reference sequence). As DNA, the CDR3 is TGTGCCACCAGCAGAGATGGGGACACCTACCGCGAAGCTTTCTTT. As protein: CATSRDGDTYREAFF.